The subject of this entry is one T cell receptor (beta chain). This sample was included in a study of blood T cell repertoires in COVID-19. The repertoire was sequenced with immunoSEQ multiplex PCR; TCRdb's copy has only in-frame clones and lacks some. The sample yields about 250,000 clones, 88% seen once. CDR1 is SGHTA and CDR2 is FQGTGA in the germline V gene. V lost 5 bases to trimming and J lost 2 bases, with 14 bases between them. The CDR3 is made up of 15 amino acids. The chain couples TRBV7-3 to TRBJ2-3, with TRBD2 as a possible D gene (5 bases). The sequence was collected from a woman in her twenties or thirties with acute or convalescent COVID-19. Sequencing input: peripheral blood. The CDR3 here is CASSATPGYTDTQYF. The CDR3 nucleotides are TGTGCCAGCAGCGCCACCCCGGGATACACAGATACGCAGTATTTT. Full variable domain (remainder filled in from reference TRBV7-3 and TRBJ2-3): GAGVSQTPSNKVTEKGKYVELRCDPISGHTALYWYRQSLGQGPEFLIYFQGTGAADDSGLPNDRFFAVRPEGSVSTLKIQRTERGDSAVYLCASSATPGYTDTQYFGPGTRLTVL.